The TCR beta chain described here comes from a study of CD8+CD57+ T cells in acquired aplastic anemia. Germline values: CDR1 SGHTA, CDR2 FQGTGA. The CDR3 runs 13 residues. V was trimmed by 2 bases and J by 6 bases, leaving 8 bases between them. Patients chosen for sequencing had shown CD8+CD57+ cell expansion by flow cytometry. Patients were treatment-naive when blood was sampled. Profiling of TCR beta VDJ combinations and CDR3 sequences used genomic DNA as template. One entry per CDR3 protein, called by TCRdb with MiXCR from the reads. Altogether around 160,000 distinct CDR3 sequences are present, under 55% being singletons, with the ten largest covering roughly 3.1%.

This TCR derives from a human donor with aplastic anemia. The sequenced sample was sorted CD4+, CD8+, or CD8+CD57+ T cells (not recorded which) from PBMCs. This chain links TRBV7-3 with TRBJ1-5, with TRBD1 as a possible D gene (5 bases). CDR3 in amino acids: CASSLVGGQPQHF. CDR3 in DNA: TGTGCCAGCAGCTTAGTGGGGGGTCAGCCCCAGCATTTT.